The source of this T cell receptor (beta chain) is a study of CD4 T cells in relation to SARS-CoV-2 and coronaviruses. For the study at large: PBMCs were cultured with antigen for roughly 10 days before TCR beta sequencing.

Overall study results and limits: No crossreactivity against non-spike viral proteins was tested here.

Naive and memory CD4+ T cells were cultured with CEF, then survey-sequenced. Clones were read by immunoSEQ multiplex PCR, and TCRdb kept only the in-frame ones, dropping some. This table has about 36,000 clones, around 83% appearing once. This CDR3 contains 13 residues. V dropped 5 bases and J dropped 1; count of bases not matched to a gene: 1. CDR1 and CDR2 from the germline V gene are MDHEN and SYDVKM. Naive or memory CD4+ cells were cultured 1:1 with T cell-depleted PBMCs plus CEF. Concerning this clone: Its matching antigen is unknown.

This clonotype originated in an adult with COVID-19. Sequencing used naive CD4+ T cells from PBMCs, cultured in vitro. As for subset: naive CD4+ T cells isolated by negative enrichment. The V call is TRBV28, the J call TRBJ2-5; TRBD2 aligns across 7 bases. CDR3 nucleotides: TGTGCCAGCAGTGCTAGCGGCCAAGAGACCCAGTACTTC. Protein: CASSASGQETQYF.